The next 21 T cell receptor beta chains were all read from a single sample in a study of blood T cell repertoires in COVID-19. Assay used: immunoSEQ multiplex PCR; TCRdb lists only in-frame clones, some missing. The sample has roughly 120,000 clones, 85% to 90% seen once. The sequencing sample was made of peripheral blood. These receptors were taken from a woman in her forties or fifties with active or convalescent COVID-19.

V is TRBV27 and J is TRBJ2-7, with D unresolved. Germline loops: CDR1 MNHEY, CDR2 SMNVEV (reference sequence). The CDR3 contains 14 residues. Trimming cost V 7 bases and J 6 bases, with 19 bases left between them. The CDR3 nucleotides read TGTGCCAGCACTGGTCCGGAGTCTACGGGCGAGCAGTACTTC. Amino acids: CASTGPESTGEQYF.

The V gene is TRBV5-1, the J gene TRBJ1-1; weak D call: TRBD1 (5 bases). CDR1 SGHRS and CDR2 YFSETQ come from the germline V gene. The CDR3 has 16 amino acids. Trimming took off 6 bases at V and 1 base at J, with 19 bases between the two ends. The CDR3: CASTPFQGSQNTEAFF. As DNA, the CDR3 is TGCGCCAGCACCCCCTTTCAGGGCAGCCAGAACACTGAAGCTTTCTTT. Filled out from reference TRBV5-1 and TRBJ1-1, the complete variable domain reads KAGVTQTPRYLIKTRGQQVTLSCSPISGHRSVSWYQQTPGQGLQFLFEYFSETQRNKGNFPGRFSGRQFSNSRSEMNVSTLELGDSALYLCASTPFQGSQNTEAFFGQGTRLTVV.

This clone was recorded a few times. This chain connects TRBV7-9 to TRBJ2-7, with 7 bases lining up with TRBD1. CDR3 length equals 16 residues. V trimming: 5 bases; J trimming: 1 base; junction bases outside the gene matches: 11. Germline values: CDR1 SEHNR, CDR2 FQNEAQ (reference sequence). In DNA form, the CDR3 reads TGTGCCAGCAGCGGGGCAGGACAGGTGCTGTCCTACGAGCAGTACTTC. Translated: CASSGAGQVLSYEQYF.

This chain connects TRBV25-1 to TRBJ1-4; D unresolved. The CDR3 spans 17 residues. The germline V gene has CDR1 MGHDK and CDR2 SYGVNS. V shed 4 bases and J shed 0 bases, with 15 bases lying between them. CDR3: CASSVFAGYATNEKLFF. As DNA, the CDR3 is TGTGCCAGCAGTGTATTCGCAGGCTACGCAACTAATGAAAAACTGTTTTTT.

The chain couples TRBV7-3 to TRBJ2-1; 11 nucleotides agree with TRBD2. CDR1 is SGHTA, CDR2 FQGTGA, per germline. The trim removed 6 bases at V and 8 bases at J, leaving 9 bases unmatched. The CDR3 has 15 amino acids. In nucleotides, the CDR3 is TGTGCCAGCAGGCATCTAGCGGGAGGTGTCGATGAGCAGTTCTTC. Translated, it gives CASRHLAGGVDEQFF.

The rearrangement joins TRBV9 to TRBJ2-1; 9 bases map to TRBD2. J gave up 7 bases and V 0 bases, and 5 bases lay outside the gene matches. The CDR3 extends over 15 amino acids. The germline CDR1 and CDR2 sequences are SGDLS and YYNGEE. The CDR3 DNA follows: TGTGCCAGCAGCGTAGCAGGGACTAGCCCGAATGAGCAGTTCTTC. Encoded protein: CASSVAGTSPNEQFF.

This rearrangement joins TRBV5-1 to TRBJ2-7; 12 bases match TRBD2. The CDR3 loop spans 18 amino acids. Germline-derived CDR1 and CDR2 are SGHRS and YFSETQ. Trimming cost V 0 bases and J 2 bases; bases outside gene matches: 9. The CDR3 region has the DNA TGCGCCAGCAGCTTGGAACCGGGACTAGCGGGCGGACCCTACGAGCAGTACTTC. It yields the protein CASSLEPGLAGGPYEQYF.

This clone was observed a single time. The chain uses TRBV18 and TRBJ2-7, with TRBD2 matching over 10 bases. Trimming removed 3 bases from V and 6 bases from J; junction bases left unmatched: 5. The CDR3 is 14 amino acids. Looked up from germline, CDR1 is KGHSH and CDR2 is LQKENI. The CDR3 DNA is TGTGCCAGCTCACCGGGACTAGCGACTACCGAGCAGTACTTC. Protein sequence: CASSPGLATTEQYF.

The CDR3 is CASSLWQNTDTQYF. CDR3 DNA sequence: TGTGCCAGCAGCTTGTGGCAGAACACAGATACGCAGTATTTT. The rearrangement joins TRBV28 to TRBJ2-3; D is ambiguous. Germline CDR1 and CDR2: MDHEN and SYDVKM. Trimming cost V 6 bases and J 2 bases, with 12 bases left between them. The CDR3 sequence is 14 residues long.

This chain uses TRBV7-3 with TRBJ1-3; D is unclear. This CDR3 contains 15 residues. V gave up 3 bases and J gave up 0 bases, with 9 bases separating them. In germline, CDR1 is SGHTA, CDR2 FQGTGA. The CDR3 sequence is CASSLGGLSGNTIYF. CDR3 sequence (DNA): TGTGCCAGCAGCTTGGGAGGCCTCTCTGGAAACACCATATATTTT.

The rearrangement uses TRBV12-3 or TRBV12-4 and TRBJ1-4; D unresolved. Trimming cost V 3 bases and J 5 bases, with 7 bases left between them. CDR3 length equals 13 residues. CDR3 sequence (DNA): TGTGCCAGCAGTTTCGCGGGGAATGAAAAACTGTTTTTT. Translation gives CASSFAGNEKLFF.

The rearrangement joins TRBV7-8 to TRBJ1-6, with 9 bases that match TRBD1. Germline CDR1 reads SGHVS; CDR2 reads FQNEAQ. The CDR3 consists of 15 residues. Germline trimming cut 2 bases from V and 10 bases from J; bases unmatched to any gene: 6. The CDR3 region is CASSLMGTGLSPLHF. The CDR3 region has the DNA TGTGCCAGCAGCTTAATGGGGACAGGGTTGTCACCCCTCCACTTT.

This clone has a single count. The J gene is TRBJ2-3, the V gene TRBV3-1 (or the pseudogene TRBV3-2), with D hard to call. The CDR3 extends over 11 amino acids. Germline V gives CDR1 LGHDT, CDR2 YNNKEL (reference sequence). V gave up 4 bases and J gave up 5 bases, with 4 bases separating them. The CDR3 sequence: CASSRIDTQYF. DNA for the CDR3: TGTGCCAGCAGCCGTATAGATACGCAGTATTTT.

The genes are TRBV7-9 and TRBJ1-1, with D maybe TRBD1 (6 bases). The CDR3 length is 15 residues. Germline V gene lookup returns CDR1 SEHNR and CDR2 FQNEAQ (reference sequence). V was cut by 0 bases and J by 2 bases, with 10 bases left in between. The CDR3 region is CASSLALQGNTEAFF. Here the CDR3 DNA reads TGTGCCAGCAGCTTAGCTTTACAGGGAAACACTGAAGCTTTCTTT. Together with reference TRBV7-9 and TRBJ1-1, the CDR3 gives the full variable domain: DTGVSQNPRHKITKRGQNVTFRCDPISEHNRLYWYRQTLGQGPEFLTYFQNEAQLEKSRLLSDRFSAERPKGSFSTLEIQRTEQGDSAMYLCASSLALQGNTEAFFGQGTRLTVV.

The gene calls are TRBV18 and TRBJ2-7, with 8 nucleotides matching TRBD1. Germline V gene lookup returns CDR1 KGHSH and CDR2 LQKENI. V trimming: 3 bases; J trimming: 2 bases; junction bases outside the gene matches: 6. This CDR3 is 15 amino acids long. The CDR3 nucleotides are TGTGCCAGCTCACCGATTACAGGGGGAACCTACGAGCAGTACTTC. Its translation: CASSPITGGTYEQYF.

V and J are TRBV7-2 and TRBJ1-5; no clear D gene. The CDR3 has 14 amino acids. Trimming removed 4 bases from V and 5 bases from J, with 12 bases in between. The germline gives CDR1 SGHTA, CDR2 FQGNSA. The CDR3 region has the DNA TGTGCCAGCAGCTCTGGTAGAGGGTATCAGCCCCAGCATTTT. It codes for CASSSGRGYQPQHF.

This sequence joins TRBV6-2 or TRBV6-3 and TRBJ1-5; no reliable D call. The CDR3 is 15 residues long. Trimming left V 2 bases short and J 4 bases short, with 12 bases between. Germline CDR1 MNHEY, CDR2 SVGEGT. CDR3: CASSYNLLKNQPQHF. The CDR3 DNA reads as TGTGCCAGCAGTTACAACTTGCTAAAGAATCAGCCCCAGCATTTT.

The chain couples TRBV10-3 to TRBJ1-2, with 11 bases that match TRBD1. V dropped 7 bases and J dropped 4; count of bases not matched to a gene: 5. The CDR3 sequence is 14 residues long. Germline V lookup: CDR1 ENHRY, CDR2 SYGVKD. This CDR3 reads CAITGDRGTYGYTF. The CDR3 region has the DNA TGTGCCATCACCGGGGACAGGGGGACCTATGGCTACACCTTC.

The chain is built from TRBV5-6 and TRBJ1-2, with 8 bases matching TRBD1. Germline trimming cut 4 bases from V and 4 bases from J; bases unmatched to any gene: 9. Germline-derived CDR1 and CDR2 are SGHDT and YYEEEE. This CDR3 comprises 15 residues. CDR3 nucleotides: TGTGCCAGCAGCGGGCGACAGGGGAAGGGCTATGGCTACACCTTC. Its translation: CASSGRQGKGYGYTF.

This chain joins TRBV7-2 and TRBJ2-1; D may be TRBD1 (6 bases). Germline assignment: CDR1 SGHTA and CDR2 FQGNSA. V was shortened by 2 bases and J by 9 bases, with 20 bases between the two germline ends. The length of the CDR3 is 16 residues. CDR3 in DNA: TGTGCCAGCAGCTTATTCCCTTACGTGGGGGCTAGTGAGCAGTTCTTC. Its translation: CASSLFPYVGASEQFF.

The chain is built from TRBV4-2 and TRBJ2-7, with TRBD2 matching 8 bases. This CDR3 spans 15 amino acids. CDR1 and CDR2 from the germline V gene are LGHNA and YNFKEQ. V lost 1 base to trimming and J lost 2 bases; unmatched junction nucleotides: 4. The CDR3 region has the DNA TGTGCCAGCAGCCAAGCTCTTAGCGGGGCCTACGAGCAGTACTTC. Its protein product is CASSQALSGAYEQYF.